This T cell receptor beta chain was captured by sequencing in a study of T cells in Graves' hyperthyroidism and ophthalmopathy. Amplification of TCR beta CDR3 regions used RNA as the template. Researchers ran a first-round RT-PCR on the TCR CDR3 using the HTBI primer set. TCRdb redid the calling of the multiplex PCR reads with MiXCR, one entry per CDR3 protein. In the table there are a few hundred thousand distinct CDR3 sequences, 14% to 15% of which are singletons. At least ten counts were recorded for this clonotype. Uncontrolled infection, other autoimmune disease, pregnancy or lactation disqualified patients from enrolment. The sequenced sample consisted of blood. The source is a woman younger than 45 with Graves' hyperthyroidism.

This chain's CDR3 is CAWMGQMNTEAFF. DNA of the CDR3: TGTGCCTGGATGGGACAGATGAACACTGAAGCTTTCTTT. V usage is TRBV30 and J usage is TRBJ1-1; TRBD1 aligns across 7 bases. Germline CDR1 reads GTSNPN; CDR2 reads SVGIG (reference sequence). The CDR3 has 13 amino acids. The V and J ends lost 4 bases and 0 bases, in that order; junction bases with no gene match: 2.